Listed below are T cell receptor beta chains from one sample, sequenced in a study of Ad26.COV2.S vaccination and SARS-CoV-2 variants. Profiled with immunoSEQ multiplex PCR; TCRdb holds only in-frame clones, not every one. The table lists 400,000 or so clones, more than 85% of them singletons. The specimen comprised peripheral blood, sampled in a trial of Ad26.COV2.S vaccine versus placebo. The source of these receptors is a person aged 18-65 years who received the Ad26.COV2.S COVID-19 vaccine or a placebo. Each CDR3 is given without its conserved first and last residue. Expanded clones get a size class; other rows say once, few or many, or leave the size out.

V gene,clone size,CDR3 protein
TRBV19,NA,ASSQGLAGKNIQY
TRBV6-2/TRBV6-3,NA,ASSNDREIGNTIY
TRBV29-1,few,SVESQVSYNEQF
TRBV25-1,NA,ASSESGGTGGNTEAF
TRBV7-2,once,ASSHPGTDTQY
TRBV12-3/TRBV12-4,NA,ASNQAGELF
TRBV6-6,NA,ASSYSVNRGVNEQF
TRBV18,NA,ASSSGQRYEQY
TRBV6-5,NA,ASSYGLARADTQY
TRBV13,NA,ASSPQSSSRMWPQH
TRBV5-1,NA,ASSLTGDNEKLF
TRBV6-1,NA,ASSERRLLYEAF
TRBV5-4,NA,ASSLGRQETQY
TRBV6-1,NA,ASSDQTATETEAF
TRBV5-8,NA,ASSLYREAGQTQY
TRBV3-1/TRBV3-2,NA,ASSQRSRAQY
TRBV7-9,NA,ASSPGQGAVSGANVLT
TRBV7-2,NA,ASRRDPDSYNEQF
TRBV4-1,NA,ASSQEKQGNQPQH
TRBV6-5,NA,ASSYSGTFGLDTQY
TRBV3-1/TRBV3-2,NA,ASSQWDSSTGELF
TRBV5-1,NA,ASSLGTGLSTEAF
TRBV5-6,NA,ASSLFTRGRDTQY
TRBV5-1,NA,ASSLTDSTDTQY
TRBV19,NA,ASSTSVTGNTIY
TRBV5-4,NA,ASSKTGTNEKLF
TRBV5-1,NA,ASSLTGTPSGANVLT
TRBV7-8,NA,ASSSQGRGNIQY
TRBV7-9,NA,ASSLGRPDGELF
TRBV7-9,NA,ASSLERDPAGGYT
TRBV5-3,NA,ARSLKAANTDTQY
TRBV6-2/TRBV6-3,NA,ASSYSELGNEPQH
TRBV25-1,NA,ASSEPRLGETQY
TRBV2,NA,ASSEAGGGVGGYEQY
TRBV7-9,NA,ASSGAPYGYT
TRBV12-3/TRBV12-4,NA,ASSLNNEQF
TRBV12-3/TRBV12-4,NA,ASSLALSTEAF
TRBV3-1/TRBV3-2,NA,ASSQGIWGGVYNEQF
TRBV6-5,NA,ASSYATGNYEQY
TRBV5-1,NA,ASSFAGGGYT
TRBV3-1/TRBV3-2,NA,ASSQGQGSYEQY
TRBV18,NA,ASSPPGSYNEQF
TRBV29-1,NA,SVLIQGGLF
TRBV6-5,once,ASSPGVNTEAF
TRBV12-3/TRBV12-4,NA,ASLLGGRSPLH